This note documents a single T cell receptor beta chain sequence. The V end was cut by 2 bases, the J end by 5 bases, with 8 bases between. Germline CDR1 is SGHTA and CDR2 is FQGNSA. The CDR3 is made up of 13 amino acids. This specimen comes from a study of blood T cell repertoires in COVID-19. Repertoires were generated with immunoSEQ multiplex PCR, while TCRdb's copy carries only in-frame clones and drops some. The sample includes 60,000 to 75,000 clones, about 91% seen only once; the top ten take around 7.8%. This sequence joins TRBV7-2 and TRBJ2-3; D might be TRBD1 (5 bases). Material for sequencing was peripheral blood. This receptor was obtained from a man aged 40-55 years with COVID-19, enrolled during active disease. The CDR3 loop reads CASSLTREDTQYF. CDR3 coding DNA: TGTGCCAGCAGCTTAACCAGGGAAGATACGCAGTATTTT.